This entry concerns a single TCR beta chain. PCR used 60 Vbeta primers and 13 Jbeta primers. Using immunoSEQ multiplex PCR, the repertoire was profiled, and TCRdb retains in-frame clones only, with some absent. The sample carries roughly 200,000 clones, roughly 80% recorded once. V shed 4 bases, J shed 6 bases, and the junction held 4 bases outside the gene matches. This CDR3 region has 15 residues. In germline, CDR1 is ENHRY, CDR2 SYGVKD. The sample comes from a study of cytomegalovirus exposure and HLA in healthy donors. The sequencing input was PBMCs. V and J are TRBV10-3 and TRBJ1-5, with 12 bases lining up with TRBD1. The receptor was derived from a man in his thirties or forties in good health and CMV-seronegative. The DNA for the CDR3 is TGTGCCATCAGTGGGGGACAGGGGGCGGGTCAGCCCCAGCATTTT. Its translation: CAISGGQGAGQPQHF.